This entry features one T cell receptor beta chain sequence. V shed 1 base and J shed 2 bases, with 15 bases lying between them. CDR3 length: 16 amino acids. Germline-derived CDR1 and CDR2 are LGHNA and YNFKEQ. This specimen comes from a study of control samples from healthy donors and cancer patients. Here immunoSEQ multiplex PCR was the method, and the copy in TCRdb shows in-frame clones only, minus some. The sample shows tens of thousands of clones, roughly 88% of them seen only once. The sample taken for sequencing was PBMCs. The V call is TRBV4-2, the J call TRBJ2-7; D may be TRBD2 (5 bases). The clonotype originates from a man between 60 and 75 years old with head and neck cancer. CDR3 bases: TGTGCCAGCAGCCAAGTTTCCGGACTGCTCACCTACGAGCAGTACTTC. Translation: CASSQVSGLLTYEQYF.